This T cell receptor (beta chain) was profiled in a study of cytomegalovirus exposure and HLA in healthy donors. The overall study: The study placed about four fifths of its roughly 400 genotyped donors in the Caucasian-associated ancestry cluster.

Concerning this clone: Its antigen is not identified.

Trimming removed 3 bases at V and 7 bases at J, with 15 bases between. Germline CDR1 is MNHNS and CDR2 is SASEGT. The CDR3 consists of 14 residues. Primers included in the PCR were 60 Vbeta and 13 Jbeta primers. Profiled with immunoSEQ multiplex PCR; TCRdb holds only in-frame clones, not every one. The sample consists of 150,000 or so clones, 74% of them appearing once. Study results and limitations: Segments of the TCR beta V type were, in most cases, productive about 87% or about 30% of the time in an earlier analysis. TCR sequences were mostly rare, though some public TCRs occurred in many donors.

Sequencing was done on a sample of PBMCs. The source of this sequence is a man in his thirties or forties in good health and CMV-seronegative. V and J are TRBV6-1 and TRBJ1-1; a possible D gene is TRBD1 (6 bases). The DNA of the CDR3 is TGTGCCAGCAGTGATCTCCACAGGGCCATTGAAGCTTTCTTT. Protein sequence: CASSDLHRAIEAFF.